The clone carrying this TCR beta chain appeared a few times. Its antigen is currently unknown. Germline CDR1 reads LGHNA; CDR2 reads YNFKEQ. Trimming removed 3 bases from V and 8 bases from J, with 16 bases in between. The CDR3 is 14 amino acids. TCRdb itself ran the reads through MiXCR, one entry per CDR3 protein. The sample lists around 310,000 distinct CDR3 sequences; 15% to 20% were seen once. The sample comes from a study of T cell repertoires in cytomegalovirus infection. Study-level background: An indication of both CMV infection and matching HLA type came from public TCR beta signatures. General study findings and limits: HLA-C-restricted CMV-specific TCR beta clonotypes prevailed in the ex vivo response. Summed public TCR beta family frequency identified CMV carriers bearing the relevant HLA.

Sequencing was done on a sample of PBMCs. This chain uses TRBV4-2 with TRBJ1-2; D call uncertain. The TCR comes from a human donor in good health (CMV status not recorded). Some clones in this sample may be carry-over from other donors' samples. CDR3 in amino acids: CASSQDDPYSGYTF. The DNA of the CDR3 is TGTGCCAGCAGCCAGGACGACCCCTATAGCGGCTACACCTTC.